This TCR beta chain originates from a study of cytomegalovirus exposure and HLA in healthy donors. On the study more broadly: Earlier findings included about 120 million unique TCR beta sequences obtained from approximately 170 million T cells. An early data release held 75 million to 100 million unique TCRs from HLA-typed donors.

Trimming took 5 bases from V and 2 from J, leaving 9 bases between them. The CDR3 extends over 13 amino acids. CDR1 and CDR2 from the germline V gene are KGHSH and LQKENI. This clone has just one count. Its target is unknown. The study, taken as a whole, reports: More clonal expansion characterized HLA-associated TCR beta chains than equally common others in a later analysis.

PCR was performed using 60 Vbeta and 13 Jbeta primers. Here immunoSEQ multiplex PCR was the method, and the copy in TCRdb shows in-frame clones only, minus some. The table records roughly 110,000 clones, about four fifths of them present only once. Input material: PBMCs. The TCR sequence derives from a man aged 50 or older in good health and CMV-seronegative. This chain uses TRBV18 with TRBJ1-1, with D unresolved. DNA of the CDR3: TGTGCCAGCTCATCTGACTCAAACACTGAAGCTTTCTTT. Protein product: CASSSDSNTEAFF.